This is a list of T cell receptor beta chains from one sample in a study of a mutant IDH1 vaccine in newly diagnosed glioma. Only in-frame clones appear in the TCRdb table, and some are missing; sequencing was by immunoSEQ multiplex PCR. The sample consists of around 59,000 clones, more than 85% of them appearing once. The sample here was PBMCs, taken from a glioma patient treated with radiotherapy, temozolomide or both. These receptors were taken from a man over 45 with glioma. CDR3s include the opening cysteine and the closing phenylalanine or tryptophan. The order of the fields is CDR3 protein, CDR3 DNA, J gene, clone size, V gene, D gene. A D gene is named only where the DNA matches it firmly. Rows give clone size only sometimes, using once, few, many, or a class for an expanded clone.

CASSDSSPNYGYTF	TGTGCCAGCAGCGACAGTAGTCCTAACTATGGCTACACCTTC	TRBJ1-2	-	TRBV7-9	-
CAIGPRRSNEKLFF	TGTGCCATTGGGCCCAGGCGGTCTAATGAAAAACTGTTTTTT	TRBJ1-4	few	TRBV2	-
CASRADRGQPQHF	TGTGCCAGCAGGGCGGACAGGGGTCAGCCCCAGCATTTT	TRBJ1-5	-	TRBV28	TRBD1
CASSWGDTQYF	TGTGCCAGCAGCTGGGGGGATACGCAGTATTTT	TRBJ2-3	-	TRBV2	-
CSAAEMVAFF	TGCAGCGCGGCAGAAATGGTAGCTTTCTTT	TRBJ1-1	-	TRBV29-1	-
CASSLGQGGRENTEAFF	TGTGCCAGCAGCTTAGGCCAGGGGGGTAGGGAGAACACTGAAGCTTTCTTT	TRBJ1-1	-	TRBV7-9	TRBD1
CASRPAVENQPQHF	TGTGCCAGCAGGCCGGCAGTGGAAAATCAGCCCCAGCATTTT	TRBJ1-5	-	TRBV6-6	-
CASSLGTSEQYF	TGCGCCAGCAGCTTAGGGACTAGCGAGCAGTACTTC	TRBJ2-7	-	TRBV5-1	TRBD2
CASSEARGPNTEAFF	TGTGCCAGCAGTGAAGCCAGGGGTCCGAACACTGAAGCTTTCTTT	TRBJ1-1	-	TRBV2	-
CASSYRVSKVPLHF	TGTGCCAGCAGTTACCGGGTCTCAAAAGTACCCCTCCACTTT	TRBJ1-6	-	TRBV6-5	-
CASSLGSNQPQHF	TGTGCCAGCAGCTTAGGAAGCAATCAGCCCCAGCATTTT	TRBJ1-5	-	TRBV5-4	-
CASSEAVQETQYF	TGCGCCAGCAGTGAAGCGGTCCAAGAGACCCAGTACTTC	TRBJ2-5	once	TRBV10-1	-
CASSRYEQYF	TGTGCCAGCAGCCGCTACGAGCAGTACTTC	TRBJ2-7	-	TRBV27	-
CASSRQGQQYF	TGTGCCAGCAGTAGACAGGGTCAGCAGTACTTC	TRBJ2-7	few	TRBV6-6	TRBD1
CASSVRDSNTEAFF	TGTGCCAGTAGTGTTAGGGACAGCAACACTGAAGCTTTCTTT	TRBJ1-1	-	TRBV19	TRBD1
CASSPKGPRFGRSGELFF	TGTGCCAGCTCACCAAAGGGCCCTAGATTTGGGCGCTCCGGGGAGCTGTTTTTT	TRBJ2-2	-	TRBV18	-
CASSAGIGQPQHF	TGCGCCAGCAGTGCAGGGATCGGGCAGCCCCAGCATTTT	TRBJ1-5	few	TRBV10-2	-
CATSRDWRDEQYF	TGTGCCACCAGCAGAGATTGGAGGGATGAGCAGTACTTC	TRBJ2-7	-	TRBV15	-
CASSRKGTGTNTGELFF	TGTGCCAGCTCCCGAAAGGGCACGGGAACGAACACCGGGGAGCTGTTTTTT	TRBJ2-2	-	TRBV5-6	-
CASRLDSPGEQYF	TGTGCCAGCAGGCTAGACAGCCCCGGCGAGCAGTACTTC	TRBJ2-7	-	TRBV5-4	-
CASRRGQGWDNEQFF	TGTGCCAGCAGACGAGGACAGGGGTGGGACAATGAGCAGTTCTTC	TRBJ2-1	-	TRBV6-5	TRBD1
CASSLTGGVQETQYF	TGTGCCAGCAGCTTGACAGGGGGGGTACAAGAGACCCAGTACTTC	TRBJ2-5	-	TRBV5-4	-
CASSPLSAANTEAFF	TGTGCCAGCTCACCTCTTTCGGCTGCGAACACTGAAGCTTTCTTT	TRBJ1-1	-	TRBV18	-
CASSLGMGQGENTIYF	TGCGCCAGCAGCTTGGGTATGGGACAGGGGGAAAACACCATATATTTT	TRBJ1-3	-	TRBV5-1	TRBD1
CASSPGPGRMETQYF	TGTGCCAGCAGCCCCGGGCCCGGAAGGATGGAGACCCAGTACTTC	TRBJ2-5	-	TRBV7-2	-
CASSQGRPRPQETQYF	TGTGCCAGCTCACAGGGACGCCCCCGGCCTCAAGAGACCCAGTACTTC	TRBJ2-5	-	TRBV18	-
CASSLGGGSSFEQYF	TGTGCCAGCAGCTTGGGGGGGGGTTCTTCGTTCGAGCAGTACTTC	TRBJ2-7	-	TRBV5-5	TRBD2
CASSPQGRGNQPQHF	TGTGCCAGCTCACCACAGGGAAGGGGCAATCAGCCCCAGCATTTT	TRBJ1-5	-	TRBV18	-
CASSYGANTEAFF	TGTGCCAGCAGCTATGGGGCGAACACTGAAGCTTTCTTT	TRBJ1-1	-	TRBV5-8	-
CASSHVEGAGANVLTF	TGTGCCAGCAGCCACGTCGAGGGGGCCGGGGCCAACGTCCTGACTTTC	TRBJ2-6	once	TRBV2	TRBD1